This TCR beta chain was identified in a study of cytomegalovirus exposure and HLA in healthy donors. This CDR3 is 20 amino acids long. Trimming cost V 4 bases and J 12 bases; bases outside gene matches: 29. Primers: 60 Vbeta forward and 13 Jbeta reverse. The method was immunoSEQ multiplex PCR; TCRdb's version includes in-frame clones alone and lacks a portion of them. The sample carries more than 110,000 clones, about four fifths recorded once. Sequences were obtained from PBMCs. This receptor was taken from a man between 35 and 55 years old in good health and CMV-seropositive. This chain joins TRBV5-3 and TRBJ2-2; 8 bases map to TRBD2. TRBV5-3 is noted as an ORF with a role that remains uncertain. In DNA, the CDR3 is TGTGCCAGAAGCCCCTTCCGGCAGGAAACTAGCGGAGGACCCCCGGGTAAGCTGTTTTTT. Translating it yields CARSPFRQETSGGPPGKLFF.